This TCR beta chain appears in the sequencing data of a study of T cells in Graves' hyperthyroidism and ophthalmopathy (dated by TCRdb to the late 2010s). Concerning the study at large: Peripheral blood was sampled at the time of initial diagnosis, prior to any treatment. For training and testing, the approximately 97 patients in the discovery cohort were randomly divided in a 7:3 ratio. After sampling, hyperthyroidism patients received methimazole starting at 30 mg daily, and ophthalmopathy patients received high-dose intravenous methylprednisolone. TCR Vbeta CDR3 sequencing of 120 to 150 peripheral blood samples (under 45 ophthalmopathy, about 75 hyperthyroidism and approximately 17 progressor patients) is reported in the paper. Prospective prediction of ophthalmopathy was tested in an independent validation cohort consisting of some 18 hyperthyroidism patients and more than 15 patients who later progressed to ophthalmopathy. To identify distinguishing TCR V-J signatures, a discovery cohort of around 98 patients was used, comprising fewer than 45 with Graves' ophthalmopathy and around 60 with stable Graves' hyperthyroidism. The study also compared thyroid tissue and blood T-cell repertoires from five or six Graves' hyperthyroidism patients.

Compared with germline, V lacks 7 bases and J lacks 5 bases; bases without a gene match: 8. Taken from the germline V gene, the CDR1 and CDR2 loops are SGHRS and YFSETQ. The CDR3 covers 14 residues, taking in both the cysteine and the phenylalanine. The entry retains the CDR3 DNA only, 42 bases that are in frame from base 1. This clonotype was seen a few times. It lacks a known antigen. No much larger clonotype is one base removed from it; base qualities were not supplied. The TCR beta CDR3 regions were amplified from RNA transcripts. The first round of RT-PCR for the TCR CDR3 was performed with the HTBI primer set and the Qiagen OneStep RT-PCR kit. Libraries were constructed in a second round of multiplex PCR, after which size selection and purification were carried out. Sequencing of the libraries was done on an Illumina HiSeq2000 using paired-end 100 bp reads. Concerning the study's data processing: Raw data were processed with SOAPnuke, discarding reads with adapters, uncalled bases, mean Phred below 15, or no exact constant-primer or identifier match. COPE v1.2.5 was used to merge the high-quality paired reads, and each unique nucleotide sequence was defined as a clonotype. MiTCR v1.1 was used to align clonotypes to the IMGT TRBV, TRBD and TRBJ reference segments. The analysis included only V-J combinations with a frequency above 0.0001, which together covered more than 99% of the repertoires. A TCS score was defined as the ratio of F50 (clonal expansion) to E x V (chaos), with BLOSUM62-based TCRdist applied between CDR3 peptides within each V-J. Welch's t-statistics and random forest reduced around 510 V-J features to 13, which were used in a naive Bayes classifier (R e1071). TCRdb reprocessing: public reads trimmed at Q25 with fastp, clones called with MiXCR, in-frame beta chains kept. Every distinct CDR3 protein forms one entry, paired with its most common genes and DNA. The V and J calls, along with clone size, are taken from TCRdb and not from the paper's own processing. Within this sample are over 300,000 distinct CDR3 sequences, with approximately 13% of them counted one time only. The ten largest make up roughly 9.6% of the sample.

A patient counted as having stable Graves' hyperthyroidism if no progression to ophthalmopathy occurred over 18 months of follow-up. The hyperthyroidism patients were between 18 and 65 years old and newly diagnosed, with a disease duration of less than 2 months. Exclusion was applied to patients with uncontrolled infections, other autoimmune diseases, pregnancy or lactation. Diagnoses were established on the basis of clinical symptoms, serum thyroxine and TRAb, thyroid ultrasound, and orbital computed tomography. PBMCs were separated from 8 to 10 ml of fresh peripheral blood using Ficoll-Paque density gradient centrifugation. Total RNA was extracted using Trizol reagent, and RNA quality was assessed on an Agilent 2100 Bioanalyzer. Results and caveats for the whole study, not just this receptor: Sample size was not statistically predetermined, and blinding of investigators to group allocation was not performed. A 13 V-J signature model separated ophthalmopathy from stable hyperthyroidism, with around 88% sensitivity and roughly 81% specificity in cross-validation and 80%/75% in testing. Most expanded thyroid clonotypes (frequency above 0.001) were also detected in blood, a finding suggesting that blood repertoires may reflect thyroid immune responses. In validation, progression to ophthalmopathy was predicted by the model with around 70% sensitivity and 72.22% specificity, a median of around 5.9 months before onset.

The TCR sequence derives from a woman aged 60-75 years with Graves' hyperthyroidism. Recombination linked TRBV5-1 to TRBJ2-5, and 10 bases in between align with TRBD1. Sequencing was carried out using blood. The sequenced DNA is TGCGCCAGCCAGACAGGGGGCGAGGGTGAGACCCAGTACTTC. This gives the protein CASQTGGEGETQYF.